The rows below give T cell receptor beta chains drawn from one sample of a study of blood T cell repertoires in COVID-19. TCRdb's table, derived via immunoSEQ multiplex PCR, lists solely in-frame clones and lacks some. The profile shows roughly 100,000 clones, about 80% of them singletons. Sequenced material: peripheral blood. These receptors were collected from a woman aged 80 or over with active or convalescent COVID-19. Each CDR3 is given with its conserved first and last residue. Fields, in order: J gene, D gene, clone size, V gene, CDR3 protein, CDR3 DNA. D genes are given only for firm matches. Clone size is stated in some rows and not others, as once, few, many or a class when expanded.

>TRBJ2-5|TRBD1|once|TRBV5-1
CASSFGTGKGETQYF
TGCGCCAGCAGCTTTGGGACAGGCAAAGGGGAGACCCAGTACTTC
>TRBJ2-4|NA|NA|TRBV7-8
CASSLVAGLNIQYF
TGTGCCAGCAGCTTAGTGGCAGGGCTAAACATTCAGTACTTC
>TRBJ2-1|NA|NA|TRBV28
CASSLQGEQFF
TGTGCCAGCAGTTTACAGGGAGAGCAGTTCTTC
>TRBJ2-4|TRBD1|NA|TRBV12-3/TRBV12-4
CASRGTGGNIQYF
TGTGCCAGCAGGGGGACAGGGGGAAACATTCAGTACTTC
>TRBJ1-5|TRBD1|NA|TRBV10-3
CAIGTGVNQPQHF
TGTGCCATCGGGACAGGGGTCAATCAGCCCCAGCATTTT
>TRBJ2-7|NA|NA|TRBV14
CASSGSGTTYEQYF
TGTGCCAGCAGCGGATCCGGGACAACCTACGAGCAGTACTTC
>TRBJ2-5|NA|once|TRBV27
CASSASLGTKETQYF
TGTGCCAGCAGTGCCTCCCTCGGGACAAAAGAGACCCAGTACTTC
>TRBJ2-3|NA|NA|TRBV6-2/TRBV6-3
CASSDYLDTQYF
TGTGCCAGCAGCGACTACCTGGATACGCAGTATTTT
>TRBJ2-5|TRBD1|NA|TRBV24-1
CATKARGPQETQYF
TGTGCCACCAAGGCCAGGGGGCCCCAGGAGACCCAGTACTTC
>TRBJ1-5|TRBD1|NA|TRBV28
CASSRTGQGNGQPQHF
TGTGCCAGCAGTCGCACAGGACAGGGTAACGGTCAGCCCCAGCATTTT
>TRBJ1-5|NA|NA|TRBV28
CASSSGQGNQPQHF
TGTGCCAGCAGCTCGGGACAAGGCAATCAGCCCCAGCATTTT
>TRBJ2-5|NA|NA|TRBV5-6
CASSLAGLGLQETQYF
TGTGCCAGCAGCTTGGCGGGGTTGGGACTCCAAGAGACCCAGTACTTC
>TRBJ1-6|NA|NA|TRBV28
CASSPQGRNNSPLHF
TGTGCCAGCAGTCCTCAGGGGCGAAATAATTCACCCCTCCACTTT
>TRBJ1-4|TRBD1|NA|TRBV5-1
CASRRTGDEKLFF
TGCGCCAGCAGGAGGACAGGTGATGAAAAACTGTTTTTT
>TRBJ1-5|TRBD1|NA|TRBV7-2
CASSLGGQPYQPQHF
TGTGCCAGCAGCTTAGGGGGACAGCCTTATCAGCCCCAGCATTTT
>TRBJ1-3|NA|NA|TRBV28
CASTFTGTGNTIYF
TGTGCCAGCACTTTTACCGGGACTGGAAACACCATATATTTT
>TRBJ2-7|NA|NA|TRBV3-1/TRBV3-2
CASSQGFQGSSSYEQYF
TGTGCCAGCAGCCAAGGTTTTCAGGGATCCTCATCCTACGAGCAGTACTTC
>TRBJ2-7|NA|NA|TRBV28
CASGGQGTIDEQYF
TGTGCCAGCGGGGGTCAGGGGACGATTGACGAGCAGTACTTC
>TRBJ2-1|NA|NA|TRBV24-1
CATSDPTGTALRWNEQFF
TGTGCCACCAGTGACCCTACGGGGACTGCCTTACGATGGAATGAGCAGTTCTTC
>TRBJ1-1|NA|NA|TRBV28
CASIQSGVGTEAFF
TGTGCCAGCATTCAATCGGGGGTCGGGACTGAAGCTTTCTTT
>TRBJ2-3|TRBD1|NA|TRBV7-3
CASSLMARGSDTQYF
TGTGCCAGCAGCTTAATGGCCAGGGGGTCAGATACGCAGTATTTT
>TRBJ2-3|TRBD1|NA|TRBV6-5
CASSPGQGPDTQYF
TGTGCCAGCAGTCCGGGACAGGGACCAGATACGCAGTATTTT
>TRBJ2-7|NA|NA|TRBV11-3
CASSQSRNEQYF
TGTGCCAGCAGCCAAAGCCGCAACGAGCAGTACTTC
>TRBJ1-5|TRBD1|NA|TRBV5-8
CASSLGLGQNNQPQHF
TGTGCCAGCAGCTTGGGTCTGGGACAGAACAATCAGCCCCAGCATTTT
>TRBJ2-1|NA|NA|TRBV5-1
CASSLGLENEQFF
TGCGCCAGCAGCTTGGGACTAGAAAATGAGCAGTTCTTC
>TRBJ1-1|NA|NA|TRBV19
CASSITGRGNTEAFF
TGTGCCAGTAGTATTACAGGGAGAGGGAACACTGAAGCTTTCTTT
>TRBJ2-7|TRBD2|NA|TRBV28
CASSLGWGGEQYF
TGTGCCAGCAGCCTTGGGTGGGGGGGCGAGCAGTACTTC
>TRBJ2-5|TRBD1|NA|TRBV6-5
CASLPIDRVQYF
TGTGCCAGCCTTCCCATAGACAGGGTCCAGTACTTC
>TRBJ2-5|NA|NA|TRBV7-3
CASSPSGVQETQYF
TGTGCCAGCAGCCCATCAGGTGTGCAAGAGACCCAGTACTTC
>TRBJ1-1|NA|NA|TRBV7-9
CASSLDPAGRTEAFF
TGTGCCAGCAGCTTAGATCCTGCAGGTCGGACTGAAGCTTTCTTT
>TRBJ2-6|TRBD1|NA|TRBV3-1/TRBV3-2
CASSQGDSLSGANVLTF
TGTGCCAGCAGCCAAGGGGACAGCCTCTCTGGGGCCAACGTCCTGACTTTC
>TRBJ2-2|NA|NA|TRBV29-1
CSVDGGTTGELFF
TGCAGCGTTGATGGGGGGACCACCGGGGAGCTGTTTTTT
>TRBJ2-5|NA|NA|TRBV7-2
CASSPDKVETQYF
TGTGCCAGCAGCCCAGACAAGGTCGAGACCCAGTACTTC
>TRBJ2-5|NA|NA|TRBV7-9
CASLRGYGETQYF
TGTGCCAGCCTAAGGGGGTATGGGGAGACCCAGTACTTC
>TRBJ2-1|TRBD2|NA|TRBV7-3
CASSPSSGGAGEQFF
TGTGCCAGCAGCCCCTCGAGCGGGGGGGCTGGTGAGCAGTTCTTC
>TRBJ2-3|TRBD2|NA|TRBV5-1
CASSWVLAGGTDTQYF
TGCGCCAGCAGCTGGGTTTTAGCGGGGGGCACAGATACGCAGTATTTT
>TRBJ1-1|NA|NA|TRBV5-4
CASSLPGGRNTEAFF
TGTGCCAGCAGCTTGCCCGGGGGAAGGAACACTGAAGCTTTCTTT
>TRBJ1-1|NA|once|TRBV18
CASSPPGQLLEAFF
TGTGCCAGCTCACCACCAGGACAGTTACTTGAAGCTTTCTTT
>TRBJ2-1|TRBD2|NA|TRBV7-9
CASSPGLAEGPEQFF
TGTGCCAGCAGCCCCGGACTAGCGGAAGGGCCTGAGCAGTTCTTC
>TRBJ1-1|NA|NA|TRBV4-1
CASSQDPIRLLNTEAFF
TGCGCCAGCAGCCAAGATCCAATCAGACTGCTGAACACTGAAGCTTTCTTT
>TRBJ2-1|NA|once|TRBV6-2/TRBV6-3
CASSYSTSTPNEQFF
TGTGCCAGCAGTTACTCGACTTCTACCCCCAATGAGCAGTTCTTC
>TRBJ2-1|TRBD2|NA|TRBV7-6
CASSQYSGASYNEQFF
TGTGCCAGCAGCCAGTATAGCGGGGCGTCCTACAATGAGCAGTTCTTC
>TRBJ1-2|TRBD1|NA|TRBV2
CASNLDREGFGYTF
TGTGCCAGCAATTTGGACAGGGAAGGGTTCGGCTACACCTTC
>TRBJ1-4|NA|NA|TRBV6-6
CASRTAAGSVGEKLFF
TGTGCCAGCAGGACCGCGGCAGGGTCGGTCGGTGAAAAACTGTTTTTT
>TRBJ2-7|NA|few|TRBV5-4
CASSLSGNSYEQYF
TGTGCCAGCAGCTTGAGCGGAAACTCCTACGAGCAGTACTTC